Following are 30 T cell receptor beta chains from one sample sequenced in a study of T cells in localized non-small cell lung cancer. Assay used: immunoSEQ multiplex PCR; TCRdb lists only in-frame clones, some missing. The table has 50,000 or so clones, around three quarters seen once. Source: PBMCs, taken before any cancer treatment. Receptors originate from a woman aged 35-75 years with stage II lung adenocarcinoma.

The chain joins TRBV29-1 to TRBJ1-1, with D possibly being TRBD1 (6 bases). Germline loops: CDR1 SQVTM, CDR2 ANQGSEA. Trimming removed 7 bases at V and 4 bases at J, with 16 bases between. There are 13 residues in the CDR3. In DNA form, the CDR3 reads TGCAGCGCTCTCAAAGGGGGGAGCACTGAAGCTTTCTTT. It is translated as CSALKGGSTEAFF.

The rearrangement links TRBV28 to TRBJ1-2, with D unresolved. The germline V gene encodes CDR1 MDHEN and CDR2 SYDVKM. The CDR3 extends over 14 amino acids. The ends were cut back, 8 bases at V and 4 bases at J, with 17 bases in the middle. CDR3 sequence (DNA): TGTGCCAGCGAGGACCCCAGACCTGGCTATGGCTACACCTTC. Protein product: CASEDPRPGYGYTF.

The DNA for the CDR3 is TGCAGCGTTGTAGGGGGGGACACTGAAGCTTTCTTT. Protein product: CSVVGGDTEAFF. V and J are TRBV29-1 and TRBJ1-1; a possible D gene is TRBD1 (6 bases). Germline CDR1 is SQVTM and CDR2 is ANQGSEA. CDR3 length: 12 amino acids. Trimming took off 4 bases at V and 3 bases at J, with 9 bases between the two ends.

This clone was seen more than once but under ten times. The sample has other DNA sequences that encode this CDR3 too. The chain recombines TRBV4-1 with TRBJ1-4, with D perhaps TRBD1 (6 bases). V lost 0 bases and J 4 bases, leaving 12 bases between the germline ends. CDR1 MGHRA and CDR2 YSYEKL come from the germline V gene. The CDR3 is 16 residues long. The CDR3 reads CASSQELRGFNEKLFF. The CDR3 bases are TGCGCCAGCAGCCAAGAGCTTAGGGGGTTTAATGAAAAACTGTTTTTT.

The genes are TRBV18 and TRBJ1-1, with 8 bases identical to TRBD1. Germline CDR1 and CDR2: KGHSH and LQKENI. CDR3 length equals 13 residues. Trimming removed 5 bases from V and 5 bases from J; junction bases left unmatched: 4. The chain's CDR3 is CASSGDRKTEAFF. The CDR3 bases are TGTGCCAGCTCAGGGGACAGGAAGACTGAAGCTTTCTTT.

The rearrangement links TRBV21-1 to TRBJ1-5; the D call of TRBD1 is as the table states it, not checked on the DNA. TRBV21-1 constitutes a pseudogene. The CDR3 contains 19 residues. The CDR3 loop is CASSGKGVRQGNSNQPQHF. The CDR3, as DNA: TGTGCCAGCAGCGGCAAGGGGGTTAGACAGGGTAATAGCAATCAGCCCCAGCATTTT.

The chain is built from TRBV25-1 and TRBJ1-2; 9 bases are a match to TRBD1. The CDR3 loop spans 14 amino acids. The V segment lost 1 base and the J segment 6 bases; nucleotides outside the gene matches: 3. Germline V gives CDR1 MGHDK, CDR2 SYGVNS. Here the CDR3 DNA reads TGTGCCAGCAGTGAATTTGACAGGGGGGATGGCTACACCTTC. The encoded protein is CASSEFDRGDGYTF.

The CDR3 nucleotides are TGCGCCAGCAGCCCCGGACAGGGCCACGAGGAGCAGTTCTTC. It codes for CASSPGQGHEEQFF. This chain connects TRBV5-1 to TRBJ2-1; TRBD1 agrees at 8 bases. With V trimmed by 4 bases and J by 10 bases, 10 bases remained unmatched. CDR1 and CDR2 (germline): SGHRS, YFSETQ. This CDR3 has 14 amino acids.

The chain couples TRBV7-2 to TRBJ2-5, with 7 bases aligning to TRBD2. This CDR3 contains 16 residues. The germline V gene has CDR1 SGHTA and CDR2 FQGNSA. Losses at the gene ends were 5 bases for V and 5 bases for J; bases not matched to a gene: 14. This CDR3 is CASSHFRRGEEETQYF. CDR3 nucleotide sequence: TGTGCCAGCAGCCACTTTAGACGGGGGGAGGAGGAGACCCAGTACTTC. The whole variable domain, filled in from reference TRBV7-2 and TRBJ2-5, reads GAGVSQSPSNKVTEKGKDVELRCDPISGHTALYWYRQSLGQGLEFLIYFQGNSAPDKSGLPSDRFSAERTGGSVSTLTIQRTQQEDSAVYLCASSHFRRGEEETQYFGPGTRLLVL.

This chain joins TRBV6-1 and TRBJ2-2; TRBD2 matches 12 bases. Germline CDR1 reads MNHNS; CDR2 reads SASEGT. Germline trimming cut 11 bases from V and 5 bases from J; bases unmatched to any gene: 6. The CDR3 totals 14 residues. In DNA, the CDR3 is TGTGCCGCTCGGACTAGCGGGGATACCGGGGAGCTGTTTTTT. Translation: CAARTSGDTGELFF.

V gene TRBV18 combines with J gene TRBJ2-7; D is unclear. Trimming took off 6 bases at V and 2 bases at J, with 11 bases between the two ends. The CDR3 runs 13 residues. CDR1 is KGHSH and CDR2 is LQKENI in the germline V gene. This chain's CDR3 is CASSPTDAYEQYF. The DNA of the CDR3 is TGTGCCAGCTCTCCCACAGATGCCTACGAGCAGTACTTC.

This chain links TRBV5-1 with TRBJ1-1; a weak D match, TRBD1 (6 bases). Trimming removed 0 bases at V and 10 bases at J, with 13 bases between. Germline V CDR1 and CDR2: SGHRS, YFSETQ. There are 13 residues in the CDR3. CDR3 protein: CASSLGTAPGAFF. DNA of the CDR3: TGCGCCAGCAGCTTGGGGACAGCCCCAGGAGCTTTCTTT.

The chain couples TRBV5-5 to TRBJ2-2; D ambiguous. The germline gives CDR1 SGHKS, CDR2 YYEKEE (reference sequence). The CDR3 spans 14 residues. Trimming shortened V by 3 bases and J by 8 bases, and 14 bases separated the two germline ends. CDR3 amino acids: CASSWAPLDGELFF. The CDR3 bases are TGTGCCAGCAGCTGGGCGCCCCTGGATGGGGAGCTGTTTTTT.

This chain connects TRBV27 to TRBJ1-6, with 11 positions matching TRBD1. Trimming at V came to 6 bases and at J to 5 bases, leaving 3 bases not matched to a gene. From germline, CDR1 is MNHEY and CDR2 SMNVEV (reference sequence). The CDR3 runs to 15 residues. The chain's CDR3 is CASRGQGEHNSPLHF. CDR3 coding DNA: TGTGCCAGCAGGGGACAGGGGGAACATAATTCACCCCTCCACTTT.

The chain carries TRBV6-5 and TRBJ2-7; D unresolved. The CDR3 runs to 14 residues. The V and J ends lost 6 bases and 12 bases respectively, with 24 bases between them. From germline, CDR1 is MNHEY and CDR2 SVGAGI. This CDR3 reads CASRSRVAGDIRYF. CDR3 DNA sequence: TGTGCCAGCAGGTCCCGCGTGGCAGGTGATATTCGGTACTTC.

This sequence joins TRBV18 and TRBJ1-1, with D possibly being TRBD1 (5 bases). Germline loops: CDR1 KGHSH, CDR2 LQKENI. V shed 3 bases and J shed 9 bases, with 11 bases lying between them. This CDR3 has 12 amino acids. CDR3 sequence reads: CASSPGADQAFF. CDR3 bases: TGTGCCAGCTCACCTGGGGCAGATCAAGCTTTCTTT.

A few counts support this clone. The gene calls are TRBV21-1 and TRBJ1-5; the table's D gene call, TRBD1, was not cross checked with the DNA. TRBV21-1 is a pseudogene segment. The CDR3 spans 16 residues. Here the CDR3 DNA reads TGTGCCAGCAGCAAAGCTGGGCCAAATAGCAATCAGCCCCAGCATTTT. This codes for CASSKAGPNSNQPQHF.

This clone was counted only a few times. The genes are TRBV6-4 and TRBJ1-1, with D hard to call. The CDR3 runs to 13 residues. Trimming took off 4 bases at V and 1 base at J, with 7 bases between the two ends. Germline lookup yields CDR1 MRHNA and CDR2 SNTAGT. The CDR3 is CASSAEPNTEAFF. The CDR3 bases are TGTGCCAGCAGTGCGGAACCGAACACTGAAGCTTTCTTT.

This chain joins TRBV6-6 and TRBJ1-1; D ambiguous. This CDR3 region has 13 residues. Germline-derived CDR1 and CDR2 are MNHNY and SVGAGI (reference sequence). Deletions cut 4 bases from V and 8 bases from J, with 14 bases between. The CDR3 sequence: CASSSQTDLEAFF. The CDR3 DNA is TGTGCCAGCAGTTCCCAAACGGACCTGGAAGCTTTCTTT.

J is TRBJ2-3 and V is TRBV7-3, with D perhaps being TRBD1 or TRBD2 (6 bases each). Trimming took off 0 bases at V and 4 bases at J, with 23 bases between the two ends. The germline V gene encodes CDR1 SGHTA and CDR2 FQGTGA. The CDR3 contains 19 residues. The CDR3: CASSLTSLVGGGLSDTQYF. The DNA of the CDR3 is TGTGCCAGCAGCTTAACCTCACTGGTGGGGGGCGGTTTGTCAGATACGCAGTATTTT.

This clone has a single count. The genes are TRBV13 and TRBJ2-1, with D possibly being TRBD1 or TRBD2 (5 bases each). The ends were cut back, 6 bases at V and 7 bases at J, with 16 bases in the middle. Germline V gives CDR1 PRHDT, CDR2 FYEKMQ (reference sequence). CDR3 size: 14 residues. The CDR3 DNA sequence: TGTGCCAGCAGTCCGGGGCGGGCGGAGAATGAGCAGTTCTTC. It translates to CASSPGRAENEQFF.

J is TRBJ2-1 and V is TRBV6-4; unclear D gene. V gave up 0 bases and J gave up 6 bases, with 9 bases separating them. Germline CDR1 reads MRHNA; CDR2 reads SNTAGT. The CDR3 is made up of 14 amino acids. The CDR3 region is CASSDSLDSNEQFF. CDR3 DNA: TGTGCCAGCAGTGACTCGCTCGACTCCAATGAGCAGTTCTTC.

The chain couples TRBV18 to TRBJ1-2; no definite D call. Germline loops: CDR1 KGHSH, CDR2 LQKENI. The CDR3 contains 14 residues. The ends were cut back, 3 bases at V and 5 bases at J, with 13 bases in the middle. CDR3 DNA: TGTGCCAGCTCACCGGAGTCATTGGGGTATGGCTACACCTTC. Translated: CASSPESLGYGYTF.

This clone has a single count. The chain uses TRBV5-1 and TRBJ1-2, with 7 bases identical to TRBD1. CDR3 length equals 16 residues. J lost 6 bases, V lost 0 bases, and 11 bases had no gene match. Germline lookup yields CDR1 SGHRS and CDR2 YFSETQ. CDR3 DNA sequence: TGCGCCAGCAGCTTGGAGACAGGGATCCCTATTAATGGCTACACCTTC. As protein: CASSLETGIPINGYTF.

The rearrangement uses TRBV28 and TRBJ1-2; the D is unclear. This CDR3 contains 12 residues. V lost 7 bases to trimming and J lost 5 bases, with 11 bases between them. Germline V lookup: CDR1 MDHEN, CDR2 SYDVKM. CDR3 region: CASTSDEYGYTF. The CDR3, as DNA: TGTGCCAGCACCTCGGACGAATATGGCTACACCTTC.

The rearrangement links TRBV18 to TRBJ2-7; TRBD2 matches 14 bases. The CDR3 runs to 17 residues. The ends lost 0 bases at V and 4 bases at J; junction bases unmatched: 5. CDR1 is KGHSH, CDR2 LQKENI, per germline. CDR3 in amino acids: CASSPPGLAGGKYEQYF. Written as DNA, the CDR3 is TGTGCCAGCTCACCACCCGGACTAGCGGGGGGAAAGTACGAGCAGTACTTC.

This clone appeared a few times. The chain joins TRBV11-2 to TRBJ1-2; 8 bases align to TRBD1. This CDR3 has 14 residues. The trim removed 5 bases at V and 8 bases at J, leaving 10 bases unmatched. Germline loops: CDR1 SGHAT, CDR2 FQNNGV. CDR3 coding DNA: TGTGCCAGCAGCCCCGGACAGGGTAAAAGAGGCTACACCTTC. Its protein is CASSPGQGKRGYTF.

A few counts support this clone. The chain recombines TRBV2 with TRBJ2-7; D is unresolved. This CDR3 has 12 residues. Germline CDR1 reads SNHLY; CDR2 reads FYNNEI. V lost 3 bases and J lost 0, with 3 bases in between. The CDR3 sequence: CASSDSSYEQYF. In DNA, the CDR3 is TGTGCCAGCAGTGACAGCTCCTACGAGCAGTACTTC.

The rearrangement uses TRBV7-3 and TRBJ2-7, with TRBD1 identical over 7 bases. Trimming cost V 5 bases and J 6 bases; bases outside gene matches: 7. Germline CDR1 and CDR2: SGHTA and FQGTGA. The CDR3 is 13 amino acids. CDR3 DNA: TGTGCCAGCAGCAATCCCCCAGGGGGCGAGCAGTACTTC. Translating gives CASSNPPGGEQYF.

As for this clone: This same CDR3 is encoded by further DNA sequences in the sample. This sequence joins TRBV18 and TRBJ2-7, with TRBD2 identical over 10 bases. The CDR3 contains 15 residues. Germline V gene data show CDR1 as KGHSH and CDR2 as LQKENI. The trim removed 2 bases at V and 2 bases at J, leaving 3 bases unmatched. In DNA form, the CDR3 reads TGTGCCAGCTCACCAACGAGCGGGGGGGCCTACGAGCAGTACTTC. Translated: CASSPTSGGAYEQYF.